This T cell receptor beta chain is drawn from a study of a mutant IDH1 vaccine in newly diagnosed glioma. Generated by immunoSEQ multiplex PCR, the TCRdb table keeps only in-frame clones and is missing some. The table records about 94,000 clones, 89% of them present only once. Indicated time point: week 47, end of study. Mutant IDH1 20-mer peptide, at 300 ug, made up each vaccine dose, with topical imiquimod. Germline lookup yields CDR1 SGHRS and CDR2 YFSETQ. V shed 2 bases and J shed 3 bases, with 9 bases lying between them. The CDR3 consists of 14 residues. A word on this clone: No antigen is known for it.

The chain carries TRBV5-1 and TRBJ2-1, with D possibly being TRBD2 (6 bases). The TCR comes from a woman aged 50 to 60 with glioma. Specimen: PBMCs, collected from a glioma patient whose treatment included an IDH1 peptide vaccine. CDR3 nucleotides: TGCGCCAGCAGCTTCGGGGGAAACTACAATGAGCAGTTCTTC. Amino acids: CASSFGGNYNEQFF.